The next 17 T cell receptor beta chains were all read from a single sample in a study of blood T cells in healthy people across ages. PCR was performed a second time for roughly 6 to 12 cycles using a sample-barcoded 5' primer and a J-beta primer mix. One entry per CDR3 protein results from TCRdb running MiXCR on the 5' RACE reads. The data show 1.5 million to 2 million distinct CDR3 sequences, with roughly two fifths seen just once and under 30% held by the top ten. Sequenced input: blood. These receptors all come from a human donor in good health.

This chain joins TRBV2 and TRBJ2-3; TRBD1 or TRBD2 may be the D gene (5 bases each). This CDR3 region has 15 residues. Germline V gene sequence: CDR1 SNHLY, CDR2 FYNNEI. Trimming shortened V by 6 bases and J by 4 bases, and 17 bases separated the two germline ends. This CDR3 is CASSRDPLTADTQYF. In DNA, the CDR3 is TGTGCCAGCAGCCGGGACCCCCTGACGGCAGATACGCAGTATTTT. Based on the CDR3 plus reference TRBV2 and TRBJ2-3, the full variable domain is EPEVTQTPSHQVTQMGQEVILRCVPISNHLYFYWYRQILGQKVEFLVSFYNNEISEKSEIFDDQFSVERPDGSNFTLKIRSTKLEDSAMYFCASSRDPLTADTQYFGPGTRLTVL.

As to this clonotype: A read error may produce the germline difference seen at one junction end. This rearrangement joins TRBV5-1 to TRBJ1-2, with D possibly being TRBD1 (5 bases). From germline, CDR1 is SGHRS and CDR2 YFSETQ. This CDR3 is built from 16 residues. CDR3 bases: TGCGCCGGCAGCTTGGCCGGGGGTCCCCAGGGAGATGGCTACACCTTC. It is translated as CAGSLAGGPQGDGYTF.

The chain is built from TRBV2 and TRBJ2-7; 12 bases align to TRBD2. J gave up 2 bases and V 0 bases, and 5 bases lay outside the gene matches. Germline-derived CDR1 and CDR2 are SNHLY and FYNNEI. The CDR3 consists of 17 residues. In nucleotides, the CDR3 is TGTGCCAGCAGTGAAGCAAGAAGACTAGCGGGGGCCTACGAGCAGTACTTC. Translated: CASSEARRLAGAYEQYF. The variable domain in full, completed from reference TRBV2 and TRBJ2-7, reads EPEVTQTPSHQVTQMGQEVILRCVPISNHLYFYWYRQILGQKVEFLVSFYNNEISEKSEIFDDQFSVERPDGSNFTLKIRSTKLEDSAMYFCASSEARRLAGAYEQYFGPGTRLTVT.

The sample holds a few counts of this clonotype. The CDR3 sequence is CASSYQGSTEAFF. The CDR3 coding sequence is TGTGCCAGCAGTTACCAGGGTTCCACTGAAGCTTTCTTT. This chain joins TRBV6-6 and TRBJ1-1; maybe TRBD1 (5 bases). Trimming stripped 2 bases from V and 4 bases from J, with 8 bases between. The CDR3 spans 13 residues. Germline CDR1 reads MNHNY; CDR2 reads SVGAGI (reference sequence).

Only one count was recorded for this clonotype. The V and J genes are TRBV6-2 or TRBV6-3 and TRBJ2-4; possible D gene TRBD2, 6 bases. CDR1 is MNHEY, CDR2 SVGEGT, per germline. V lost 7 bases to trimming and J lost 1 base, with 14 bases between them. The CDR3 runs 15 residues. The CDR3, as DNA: TGTGCCAGCACTCGGGACTTGACGGCCAAAAACATTCAGTACTTC. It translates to CASTRDLTAKNIQYF.

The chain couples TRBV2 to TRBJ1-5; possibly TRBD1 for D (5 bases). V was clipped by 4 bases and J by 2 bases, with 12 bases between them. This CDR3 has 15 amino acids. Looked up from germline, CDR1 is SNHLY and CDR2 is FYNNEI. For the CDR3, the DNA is TGTGCCAGCAGTGTAGAGACAGCCGGCAATCAGCCCCAGCATTTT. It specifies CASSVETAGNQPQHF.

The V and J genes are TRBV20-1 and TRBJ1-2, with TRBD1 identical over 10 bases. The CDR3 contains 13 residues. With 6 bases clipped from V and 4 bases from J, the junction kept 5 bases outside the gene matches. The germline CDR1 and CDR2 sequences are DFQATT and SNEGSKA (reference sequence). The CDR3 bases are TGCAGTGCGGGGAGGACAGGGGGCTATGGCTACACCTTC. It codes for CSAGRTGGYGYTF.

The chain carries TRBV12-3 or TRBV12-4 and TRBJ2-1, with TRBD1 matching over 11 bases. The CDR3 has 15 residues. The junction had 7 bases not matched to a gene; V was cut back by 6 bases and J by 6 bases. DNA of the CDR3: TGTGCCAGCAGCCCTCTAGGGACAGGGGGCAATGAGCAGTTCTTC. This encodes CASSPLGTGGNEQFF.

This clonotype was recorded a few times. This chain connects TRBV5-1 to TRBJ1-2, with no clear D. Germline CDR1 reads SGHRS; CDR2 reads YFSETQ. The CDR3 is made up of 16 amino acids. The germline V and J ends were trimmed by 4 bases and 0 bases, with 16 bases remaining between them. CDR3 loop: CASSPLTMGSNYGYTF. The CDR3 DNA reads TGCGCCAGCAGCCCCCTAACCATGGGATCTAACTATGGCTACACCTTC. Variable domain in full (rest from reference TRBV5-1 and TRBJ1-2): KAGVTQTPRYLIKTRGQQVTLSCSPISGHRSVSWYQQTPGQGLQFLFEYFSETQRNKGNFPGRFSGRQFSNSRSEMNVSTLELGDSALYLCASSPLTMGSNYGYTFGSGTRLTVV.

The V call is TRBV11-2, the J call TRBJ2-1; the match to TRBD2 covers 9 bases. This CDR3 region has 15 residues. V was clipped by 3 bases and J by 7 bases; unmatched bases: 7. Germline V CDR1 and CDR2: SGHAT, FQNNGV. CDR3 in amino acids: CASSFKGLASNEQFF. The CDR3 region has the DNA TGTGCCAGCAGCTTCAAAGGACTAGCGTCGAATGAGCAGTTCTTC.

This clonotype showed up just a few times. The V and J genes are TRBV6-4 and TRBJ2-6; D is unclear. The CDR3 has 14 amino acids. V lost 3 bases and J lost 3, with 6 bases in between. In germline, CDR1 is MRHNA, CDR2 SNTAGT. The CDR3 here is CASSEEFGANVLTF. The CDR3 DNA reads TGTGCCAGCAGTGAGGAATTTGGGGCCAACGTCCTGACTTTC.

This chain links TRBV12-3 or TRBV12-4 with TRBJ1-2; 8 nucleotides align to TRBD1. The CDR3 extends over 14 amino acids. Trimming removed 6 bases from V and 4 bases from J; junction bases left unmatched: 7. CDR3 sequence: CASREAGGGYGYTF. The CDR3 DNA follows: TGTGCCAGCAGAGAGGCAGGGGGCGGCTATGGCTACACCTTC.

The CDR3 DNA is TGCAGTGCTAGATTCCACGGGCGCGAGCAGTACTTC. It is translated as CSARFHGREQYF. The chain has TRBV20-1 and TRBJ2-1, with D unresolved. The tail of the sequence fits TRBJ2-7 better, so the J call may be wrong. The CDR3 has 12 amino acids. The V gene's germline CDR1 is DFQATT and CDR2 SNEGSKA (reference sequence).

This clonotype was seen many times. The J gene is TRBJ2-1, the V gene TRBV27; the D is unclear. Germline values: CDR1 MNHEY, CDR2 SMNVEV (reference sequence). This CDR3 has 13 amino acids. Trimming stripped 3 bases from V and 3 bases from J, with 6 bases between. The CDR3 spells CASSLSDYNEQFF. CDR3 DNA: TGTGCCAGCAGTTTGTCAGACTACAATGAGCAGTTCTTC.

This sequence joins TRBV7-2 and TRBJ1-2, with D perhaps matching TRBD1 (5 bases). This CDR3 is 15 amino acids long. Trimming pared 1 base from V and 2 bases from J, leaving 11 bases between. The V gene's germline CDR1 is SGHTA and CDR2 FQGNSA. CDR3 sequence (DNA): TGTGCCAGCAGCTTAGGGTACAGGCCCAACTATGGCTACACCTTC. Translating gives CASSLGYRPNYGYTF.

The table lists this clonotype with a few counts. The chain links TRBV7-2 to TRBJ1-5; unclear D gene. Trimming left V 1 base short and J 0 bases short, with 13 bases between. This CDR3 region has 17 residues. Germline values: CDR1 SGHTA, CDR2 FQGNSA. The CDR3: CASSLEFGYYSNQPQHF. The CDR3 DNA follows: TGTGCCAGCAGCTTAGAGTTCGGCTACTATAGCAATCAGCCCCAGCATTTT.

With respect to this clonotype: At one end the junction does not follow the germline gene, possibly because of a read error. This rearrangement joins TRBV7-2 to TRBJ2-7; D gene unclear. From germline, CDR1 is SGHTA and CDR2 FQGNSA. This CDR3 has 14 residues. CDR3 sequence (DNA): TGTGCCAGCAGCTCGAACCGGGCCGCCTACGAGCGGTACTTC. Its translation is CASSSNRAAYERYF.